These 13 T cell receptor beta chains originate from one sample sequenced in a study of cytomegalovirus exposure and HLA in healthy donors. Researchers ran the PCR with 60 Vbeta and 13 Jbeta primers. Assay used: immunoSEQ multiplex PCR; TCRdb lists only in-frame clones, some missing. Of more than 150,000 clones listed, roughly 80% were seen once; the top ten hold roughly 6.7%. Sequences were obtained from PBMCs. These receptor sequences come from a man aged 35-49 years in good health and CMV-seropositive.

The V gene is TRBV9, the J gene TRBJ1-6; D remains unclear. Germline CDR1 is SGDLS and CDR2 is YYNGEE. V was pared by 4 bases and J by 10 bases, with 15 bases between. CDR3 length equals 14 residues. The CDR3 DNA sequence: TGTGCCAGCAGCCCCCGGGTCCCGGGGTCACCCCTCCACTTT. Its translation: CASSPRVPGSPLHF.

The chain has TRBV29-1 and TRBJ1-1; 12 bases are shared with TRBD1. This CDR3 has 14 amino acids. Germline CDR1 and CDR2: SQVTM and ANQGSEA. The ends lost 7 bases at V and 9 bases at J; junction bases unmatched: 12. CDR3 nucleotide sequence: TGCAGCGCTCGTCCGTCGGGACAGGGGGCGAAAGCTTTCTTT. This encodes CSARPSGQGAKAFF.

This CDR3 reads CASSQRTGGKETQYF. As DNA, the CDR3 is TGTGCCAGCAGCCAGAGGACAGGGGGCAAAGAGACCCAGTACTTC. The rearrangement links TRBV5-6 to TRBJ2-5, with 11 bases fitting TRBD1. Trimming removed 4 bases from V and 3 bases from J; junction bases left unmatched: 5. CDR1 is SGHDT and CDR2 is YYEEEE in the germline V gene. The CDR3 has 15 amino acids.

V usage is TRBV6-5 and J usage is TRBJ2-7; D is perhaps TRBD2 (5 bases). CDR1 and CDR2 from the germline V gene are MNHEY and SVGAGI. This CDR3 is 14 amino acids long. Between the trimmed V and J ends, which lost 4 bases and 3 bases, there was a span of 13 bases. CDR3 nucleotides: TGTGCCAGCAGTTTCGCTAGCTTGGACTACGAGCAGTACTTC. It codes for CASSFASLDYEQYF.

The V gene is TRBV6-5, the J gene TRBJ2-2, with TRBD1 matching over 7 bases. The CDR3 loop spans 14 amino acids. V shed 6 bases and J 3 bases; nucleotides not matched to a gene: 4. Germline loops: CDR1 MNHEY, CDR2 SVGAGI. CDR3 DNA sequence: TGTGCCAGCAGAGACACAGGGGACACCGGGGAGCTGTTTTTT. Residues: CASRDTGDTGELFF.

This chain links TRBV27 with TRBJ2-3; possibly TRBD1 for D (6 bases). The V gene's germline CDR1 is MNHEY and CDR2 SMNVEV (reference sequence). There are 16 residues in the CDR3. Trimming stripped 5 bases from V and 2 bases from J, with 17 bases between. The CDR3: CASSPRRQDPTDTQYF. The CDR3 nucleotides are TGTGCCAGCAGTCCCCGCAGACAGGACCCCACAGATACGCAGTATTTT.

In its sample, this clone was seen a few times. The chain has TRBV6-6 and TRBJ2-7; possible D gene TRBD1, 7 bases. V shed 5 bases and J shed 6 bases, with 8 bases lying between them. CDR3 length: 11 residues. Per germline, CDR1 MNHNY and CDR2 SVGAGI (reference sequence). The CDR3, as DNA: TGTGCCAGCAGTCAGGGGGGCGAGCAGTACTTC. As protein: CASSQGGEQYF.

The rearrangement links TRBV7-2 to TRBJ2-1, with 12 bases matching TRBD2. The germline V gene encodes CDR1 SGHTA and CDR2 FQGNSA. This CDR3 contains 14 residues. V lost 6 bases and J lost 9; bases outside the gene matches: 6. CDR3 residues: CASRLAGGAFEQFF. CDR3 DNA: TGTGCCAGCAGGCTAGCGGGGGGGGCTTTTGAGCAGTTCTTC.

The chain has TRBV30 and TRBJ2-1; 8 nucleotides agree with TRBD1. V lost 0 bases and J lost 7; bases outside the gene matches: 5. Germline V gives CDR1 GTSNPN, CDR2 SVGIG (reference sequence). The CDR3 totals 14 residues. For the CDR3, the DNA is TGTGCCTGGAGTGTACGGACAGGGCGGAATGAGCAGTTCTTC. As protein: CAWSVRTGRNEQFF.

This chain connects TRBV28 to TRBJ1-1; D is unresolved. V shed 6 bases and J shed 1 base, with 12 bases lying between them. This CDR3 is built from 14 residues. Germline V gene data show CDR1 as MDHEN and CDR2 as SYDVKM. CDR3 residues: CASSPLPTNTEAFF. The CDR3 DNA is TGTGCCAGCAGCCCACTACCAACGAACACTGAAGCTTTCTTT.

The chain recombines TRBV7-2 with TRBJ2-7, with 9 positions matching TRBD2. V dropped 1 base and J dropped 0; count of bases not matched to a gene: 7. The germline V gene encodes CDR1 SGHTA and CDR2 FQGNSA. The CDR3 length is 17 residues. The DNA of the CDR3 is TGTGCCAGCAGCTTAGTTTTTAGCGGGGGACTCTCCTACGAGCAGTACTTC. Protein sequence: CASSLVFSGGLSYEQYF.

Points on this clone: The junction and the germline gene differ at one end; a read error may be behind it. Other DNA sequences from this sample encode an identical CDR3 as well. The genes are TRBV19 and TRBJ1-5, with 7 bases identical to TRBD1. Looked up from germline, CDR1 is LNHDA and CDR2 is SQIVND (reference sequence). The CDR3 covers 18 residues. As DNA, the CDR3 is TGTGCCAGTAGTATAGAACAGGGGTCCCTAACCTTCAATCAGCCCCAGCACTTT. Translated: CASSIEQGSLTFNQPQHF. Using reference TRBV19 and TRBJ1-5 for the parts outside the CDR3, the full variable domain is DGGITQSPKYLFRKEGQNVTLSCEQNLNHDAMYWYRQDPGQGLRLIYYSQIVNDFQKGDIAEGYSVSREKKESFPLTVTSAQKNPTAFYLCASSIEQGSLTFNQPQHFGDGTRLSIL.

This chain joins TRBV7-2 and TRBJ2-1; 10 bases map to TRBD2. Germline V gives CDR1 SGHTA, CDR2 FQGNSA. The CDR3 has 15 amino acids. With V trimmed by 3 bases and J by 9 bases, 8 bases remained unmatched. The CDR3 region is CASSFGLAVSFEQFF. The CDR3 DNA is TGTGCCAGCAGCTTCGGACTAGCGGTCTCTTTTGAGCAGTTCTTC.